Presented here are 6 T cell receptor beta chains from one specimen sequenced in a study of blood T cell repertoires in COVID-19. Sequenced by immunoSEQ multiplex PCR; TCRdb stores in-frame clones only, minus some. The sample has 300,000 to 350,000 clones, 88% seen once. Sample: peripheral blood. Receptor source: a woman in her 70s with COVID-19, enrolled during active disease.

DNA of the CDR3: TGTGCCAGCAGCGCCTCCGGGACAGGGGTAGAGCAGTTCTTC. This codes for CASSASGTGVEQFF. The V gene is TRBV9, the J gene TRBJ2-1, with 10 nucleotides matching TRBD1. The length of the CDR3 is 14 residues. CDR1 is SGDLS, CDR2 YYNGEE, per germline. J was trimmed by 10 bases and V by 3 bases; bases with no gene match: 7.

The V call is TRBV6-2 or TRBV6-3, the J call TRBJ1-2, with a tentative D call TRBD1 (5 bases). The CDR3 spans 12 residues. CDR1 is MNHEY, CDR2 SVGEGT, per germline. V shed 5 bases and J shed 4 bases, with 8 bases lying between them. The CDR3 loop reads CASSTGGYGYTF. CDR3 nucleotides: TGTGCCAGCAGTACCGGGGGCTATGGCTACACCTTC.

This clone turned up a few times. The chain has TRBV21-1 and TRBJ2-7; whether TRBD2, the table's D call, matches the DNA was not checked. TRBV21-1 is recorded as a pseudogene. This CDR3 has 16 residues. For the CDR3, the DNA is TGTGCCAGCAGCGCCCCCGACGGGGGAGCGATTCACGAGCAGTACTTC. Protein product: CASSAPDGGAIHEQYF.

The count of this clone is one. V and J are TRBV7-2 and TRBJ1-4; 9 bases fit TRBD1. Unmatched junction bases numbered 12, after V lost 3 bases and J lost 7 bases. CDR1 and CDR2 (germline): SGHTA, FQGNSA. CDR3 size: 17 residues. The CDR3 protein is CASSFRSGTGRGEKLFF. CDR3 DNA: TGTGCCAGCAGCTTTAGGTCTGGGACAGGGAGGGGTGAAAAACTGTTTTTT.

V is TRBV19 and J is TRBJ2-2, with TRBD1 matching over 9 bases. With V trimmed by 8 bases and J by 4 bases, 5 bases remained unmatched. The V gene's germline CDR1 is LNHDA and CDR2 SQIVND (reference sequence). The CDR3 loop spans 14 amino acids. In DNA, the CDR3 is TGTGCCAGTCAGTCGGGACAGGGCACCGGGGAGCTGTTTTTT. This translates into CASQSGQGTGELFF.

CDR3 sequence reads: CASRGLGEGNYGYTF. CDR3 DNA: TGTGCCAGCAGGGGACTAGGTGAGGGTAACTATGGCTACACCTTC. The chain recombines TRBV5-6 with TRBJ1-2, with D perhaps TRBD1 (5 bases). V was pared by 5 bases and J by 1 base, with 15 bases between. The CDR3 length is 15 residues. Germline CDR1 is SGHDT and CDR2 is YYEEEE.